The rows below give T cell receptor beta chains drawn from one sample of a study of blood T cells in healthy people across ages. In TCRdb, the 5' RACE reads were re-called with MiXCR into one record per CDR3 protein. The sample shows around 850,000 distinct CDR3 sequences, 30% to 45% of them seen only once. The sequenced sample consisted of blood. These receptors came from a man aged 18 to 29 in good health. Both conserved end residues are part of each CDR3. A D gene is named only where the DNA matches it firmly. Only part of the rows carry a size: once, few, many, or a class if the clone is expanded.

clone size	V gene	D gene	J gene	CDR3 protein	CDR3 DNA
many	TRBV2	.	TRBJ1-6	CASSVSEGGSPLHF	TGTGCCAGCAGTGTGTCTGAGGGCGGTTCACCCCTCCACTTT
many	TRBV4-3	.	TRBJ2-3	CASSQDARRAHTDTQYF	TGCGCCAGCAGCCAAGATGCTCGGAGGGCCCACACAGATACGCAGTATTTT
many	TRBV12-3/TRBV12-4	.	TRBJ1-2	CASRDSPDSYGYTF	TGTGCCAGCAGGGACAGCCCGGACTCATATGGCTACACCTTC
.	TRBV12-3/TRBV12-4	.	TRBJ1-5	CASSLAQGDNQPQHF	TGTGCCAGCAGTTTAGCACAGGGCGACAATCAGCCCCAGCATTTT
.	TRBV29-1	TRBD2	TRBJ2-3	CSAIVGGASGGLRSTDTQYF	TGCAGCGCCATTGTAGGAGGGGCTAGCGGGGGCCTAAGGAGCACAGATACGCAGTATTTT
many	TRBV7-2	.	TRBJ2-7	CASSLHRAALSEQYF	TGTGCCAGCAGCCTCCATCGTGCAGCCCTCAGCGAGCAGTACTTC
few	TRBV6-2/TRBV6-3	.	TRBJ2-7	CASKGVYEQYF	TGTGCCAGCAAGGGAGTATACGAGCAGTACTTC
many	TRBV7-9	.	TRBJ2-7	CASSLDLGEQYF	TGTGCCAGCAGCTTGGATTTGGGCGAGCAGTACTTC
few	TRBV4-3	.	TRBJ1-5	CASSPQSSNQPQHF	TGCGCCAGCAGCCCTCAGAGCAGCAATCAGCCCCAGCATTTT
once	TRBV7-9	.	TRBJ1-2	CASSASEEYGYTF	TGTGCCAGCAGCGCGTCAGAAGAGTATGGCTACACCTTC
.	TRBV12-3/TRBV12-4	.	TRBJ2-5	CASSFYRNSETQYF	TGTGCCAGCAGTTTTTACAGGAATTCAGAGACCCAGTACTTC
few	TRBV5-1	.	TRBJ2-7	CASSLDTAAYEQYF	TGCGCCAGCAGCTTGGATACAGCAGCCTACGAGCAGTACTTC
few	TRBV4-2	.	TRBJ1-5	CASSQDYSSNQPQHF	TGTGCCAGCAGCCAAGATTATAGCAGTAATCAGCCCCAGCATTTT
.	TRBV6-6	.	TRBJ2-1	CASRTRWGVYNEQFF	TGTGCCAGCCGGACTCGTTGGGGGGTCTACAATGAGCAGTTCTTC
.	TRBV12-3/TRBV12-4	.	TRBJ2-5	CASSWMGTQYF	TGTGCCAGCAGTTGGATGGGGACCCAGTACTTC
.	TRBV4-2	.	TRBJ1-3	CASSPLMGTISGNTIYF	TGTGCCAGCAGCCCACTAATGGGGACAATCTCTGGAAACACCATATATTTT
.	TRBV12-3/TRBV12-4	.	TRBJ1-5	CASSYIPGRGINQPQHF	TGTGCCAGCAGCTATATACCGGGACGGGGGATAAATCAGCCCCAGCATTTT
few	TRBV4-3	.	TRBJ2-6	CASSQDPDRTGANVLTF	TGCGCCAGCAGCCAAGATCCGGATCGGACTGGGGCCAACGTCCTGACTTTC
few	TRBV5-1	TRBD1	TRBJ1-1	CASSADRGDTEAFF	TGCGCCAGCAGCGCGGACAGGGGGGACACTGAAGCTTTCTTT
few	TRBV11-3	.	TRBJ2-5	CASSLGPTYNEQYF	TGTGCCAGCAGCTTGGGGCCCACTTACAATGAGCAGTACTTC
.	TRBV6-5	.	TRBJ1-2	CASSYSMRSGRLSNYGYTF	TGTGCCAGCAGTTACTCGATGAGGTCAGGCAGGCTCTCTAACTATGGCTACACCTTC
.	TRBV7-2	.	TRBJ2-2	CASSLVFGGGSGELFF	TGTGCCAGCAGCTTAGTATTTGGTGGGGGTTCCGGGGAGCTGTTTTTT
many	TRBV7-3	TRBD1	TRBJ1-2	CASSADRGYGYTF	TGTGCCAGCAGCGCGGACAGGGGCTATGGCTACACCTTC
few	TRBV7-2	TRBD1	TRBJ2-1	CASSSKRTGVPFF	TGTGCCAGCAGCTCAAAACGAACAGGGGTCCCGTTCTTC
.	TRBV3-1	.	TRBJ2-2	CASSQDQAGIGELFF	TGTGCCAGCAGCCAAGATCAGGCGGGGATCGGGGAGCTGTTTTTT
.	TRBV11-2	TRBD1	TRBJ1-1	CASSSQGAQAFF	TGTGCCAGCAGCTCACAGGGGGCCCAAGCTTTCTTT
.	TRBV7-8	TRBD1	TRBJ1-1	CASSGSGGLTEAFF	TGTGCCAGCAGCGGCTCAGGGGGTTTGACTGAAGCTTTCTTT
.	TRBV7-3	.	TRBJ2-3	CASSLTRSGRVNRFTDTRYF	TGTGCCAGCAGCTTAACAAGGTCGGGGCGGGTGAATCGATTCACAGATACGCGGTATTTT
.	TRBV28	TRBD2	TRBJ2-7	CASSVAGAYEQYF	TGTGCCAGCAGTGTAGCGGGGGCCTACGAGCAGTACTTC
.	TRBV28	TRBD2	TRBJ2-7	CASSFGTSLYEQYF	TGTGCCAGCAGTTTCGGGACTAGCCTCTACGAGCAGTACTTC
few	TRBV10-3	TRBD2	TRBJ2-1	CASRDVGGYNEQFF	TGTGCCTCCAGGGACGTGGGGGGGTACAATGAGCAGTTCTTC
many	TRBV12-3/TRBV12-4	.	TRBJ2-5	CASRAGSETQYF	TGTGCCTCCCGGGCGGGTAGTGAGACCCAGTACTTC